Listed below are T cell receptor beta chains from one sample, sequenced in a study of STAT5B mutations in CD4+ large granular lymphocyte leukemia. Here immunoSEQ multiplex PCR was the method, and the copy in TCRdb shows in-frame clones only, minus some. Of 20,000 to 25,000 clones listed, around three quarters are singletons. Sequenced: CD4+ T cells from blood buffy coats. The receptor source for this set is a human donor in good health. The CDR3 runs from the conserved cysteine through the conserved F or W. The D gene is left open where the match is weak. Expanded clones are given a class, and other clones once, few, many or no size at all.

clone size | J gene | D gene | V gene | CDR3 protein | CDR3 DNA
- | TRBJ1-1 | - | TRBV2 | CASSGGLFWEAFF | TGTGCCAGCAGTGGAGGCCTATTCTGGGAAGCTTTCTTT
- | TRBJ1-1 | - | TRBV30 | CAWSVRGRGGTEAFF | TGTGCCTGGAGTGTACGGGGGCGCGGAGGCACTGAAGCTTTCTTT
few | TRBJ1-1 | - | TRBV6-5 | CASSSKTGSGTEAFF | TGTGCCAGCAGTTCGAAGACAGGTAGTGGAACTGAAGCTTTCTTT
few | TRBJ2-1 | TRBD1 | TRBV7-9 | CASKDRRNEQFF | TGTGCCAGCAAGGACAGGCGTAATGAGCAGTTCTTC
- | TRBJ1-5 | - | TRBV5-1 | CASSLRGGTDGPQHF | TGCGCCAGCAGCCTTAGAGGGGGGACTGATGGGCCCCAGCATTTT
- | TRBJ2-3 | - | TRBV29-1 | CSVEENTQYF | TGCAGCGTTGAAGAAAATACGCAGTATTTT
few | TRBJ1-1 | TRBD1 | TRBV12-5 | CAQGEDGSTEAFF | TGTGCACAGGGGGAGGATGGGAGCACTGAAGCTTTCTTT
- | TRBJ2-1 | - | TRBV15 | CATSSWDNYNEQFF | TGTGCCACCAGCAGTTGGGATAACTACAATGAGCAGTTCTTC
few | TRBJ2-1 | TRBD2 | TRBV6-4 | CASSSRGGMDEQFF | TGTGCCAGCAGTTCCCGGGGGGGCATGGATGAGCAGTTCTTC
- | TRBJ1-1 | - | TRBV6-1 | CASKGSTEAFF | TGTGCCAGCAAGGGGAGCACTGAAGCTTTCTTT
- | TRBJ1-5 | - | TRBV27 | CASASGNQPQHF | TGTGCCAGCGCCTCAGGGAATCAGCCCCAGCATTTT
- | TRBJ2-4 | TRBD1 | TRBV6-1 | CASSGGQDYMTAKNIQYF | TGTGCCAGCAGTGGGGGACAGGATTATATGACGGCCAAAAACATTCAGTACTTC
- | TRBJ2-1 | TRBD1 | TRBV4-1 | CASSQYRGSYNEQFF | TGCGCCAGCAGCCAATACAGGGGATCCTACAATGAGCAGTTCTTC
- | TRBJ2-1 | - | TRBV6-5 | CASSYSRVGRQFF | TGTGCCAGCAGTTATTCCCGGGTCGGGAGGCAGTTCTTC
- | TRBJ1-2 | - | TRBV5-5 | CASSLGGTRYGYTF | TGTGCCAGCAGCCTCGGGGGGACTCGGTATGGCTACACCTTC
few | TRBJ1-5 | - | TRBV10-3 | CAISEQKWNQPQHF | TGTGCCATCAGTGAGCAAAAATGGAATCAGCCCCAGCATTTT
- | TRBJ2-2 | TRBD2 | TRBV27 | CASSLSAGGTGELFF | TGTGCCAGCAGTTTATCAGCGGGAGGGACCGGGGAGCTGTTTTTT
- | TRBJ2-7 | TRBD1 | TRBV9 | CASSVGGTEFDEQYF | TGTGCCAGCAGCGTAGGGGGGACAGAGTTCGACGAGCAGTACTTC
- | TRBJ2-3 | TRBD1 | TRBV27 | CASSRRTGGMSDTQYF | TGTGCCAGCAGCAGAAGGACAGGGGGGATGTCAGATACGCAGTATTTT
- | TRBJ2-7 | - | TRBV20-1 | CSAGASYEQYF | TGCAGTGCTGGGGCTTCCTACGAGCAGTACTTC
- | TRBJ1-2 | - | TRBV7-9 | CASSKIKQGNYGYTF | TGTGCCAGCAGCAAAATAAAACAGGGAAACTATGGCTACACCTTC
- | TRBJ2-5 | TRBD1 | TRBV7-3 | CASRRTGGNSGETQYF | TGTGCCAGCAGGCGGACAGGGGGCAATTCGGGGGAGACCCAGTACTTC
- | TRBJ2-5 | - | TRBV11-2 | CASSTGNRMHQETQYF | TGTGCCAGCAGCACGGGGAACAGGATGCACCAAGAGACCCAGTACTTC
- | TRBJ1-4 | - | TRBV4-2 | CASSQDLRGKLFF | TGTGCCAGCAGCCAAGATCTAAGGGGAAAACTGTTTTTT
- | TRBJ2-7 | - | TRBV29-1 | CSVGGGTYEQYF | TGCAGCGTTGGTGGCGGTACCTACGAGCAGTACTTC
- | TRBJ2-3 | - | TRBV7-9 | CASSLESGTTGGGTDTQYF | TGTGCCAGCAGCTTGGAAAGCGGGACAACCGGTGGTGGCACAGATACGCAGTATTTT
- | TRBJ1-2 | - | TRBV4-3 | CASSPSGQHYGYTF | TGCGCCAGCAGCCCCAGCGGACAGCACTATGGCTACACCTTC
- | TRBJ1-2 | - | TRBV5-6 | CASSQYNYGYTF | TGTGCCAGCAGCCAATATAACTATGGCTACACCTTC